The entry below gives a single T cell receptor beta chain sequence along with its context. Its antigen is not identified. The data were taken from a study of long-term antiretroviral therapy in people with HIV. About the research overall: The earliest samples came from an era when ART typically awaited falling CD4 counts.

The libraries were made with immunoSEQ v3.0 at survey level. Method: immunoSEQ multiplex PCR; TCRdb's copy keeps in-frame clones and lacks some. The data contain 17,000 or so clones, approximately 80% of them singletons. CDR3 size: 16 residues. The germline CDR1 and CDR2 sequences are ENHRY and SYGVKD. J was trimmed by 7 bases and V by 0 bases; bases with no gene match: 6. Points from the study as a whole: In HIV, the repertoires covered a tighter span of CDR3 lengths than in controls. There were no data on ART adherence, viral resistance or therapy changes, a gap that limits inferences about post-ART repertoire changes. Transplant donor controls retained higher diversity, though diversity increased after ART.

The receptor was isolated from a man younger than 30 with HIV. The material was unsorted PBMCs, obtained 0.3 years after starting antiretroviral therapy. The chain links TRBV10-3 to TRBJ2-7; 13 nucleotides match TRBD2. CDR3 nucleotides: TGTGCCATCAGTGAGTCCGGGACTAGCGGGGCCTGGGAGCAGTACGTC. Encoded protein: CAISESGTSGAWEQYV.